These T cell receptor beta chains were read from a single sample in a study of blood T cells in healthy people across ages. One entry per CDR3 protein, called by TCRdb with MiXCR from the 5' RACE reads. Of 590,000 or so distinct CDR3 sequences listed, less than 35% are singletons. The sample was blood. The receptors were gathered from a woman older than 75 in good health. Each CDR3 is given with its conserved first and last residue. D genes are given only for firm matches. Only some rows state a clone size, as once, few, many or a class for expanded clones.

j_call	d_call	clone_size	cdr3_length	v_call	cdr3_aa	cdr3_nt
TRBJ2-7	.	.	12	TRBV2	CASNEQSFEQYF	TGTGCCAGCAATGAACAGTCGTTCGAGCAGTACTTC
TRBJ2-1	TRBD1	many	15	TRBV6-2/TRBV6-3	CASSYPTDRGNEQFF	TGTGCCAGCAGTTACCCTACGGACAGGGGAAATGAGCAGTTCTTC
TRBJ2-2	.	.	14	TRBV6-5	CASSYSQVSGELFF	TGTGCCAGCAGTTACTCCCAGGTATCCGGGGAGCTGTTTTTT
TRBJ2-3	.	few	18	TRBV5-6	CASSLPTLAGSSTDTQYF	TGCGCCAGCAGCCTCCCCACCCTCGCAGGTTCCTCCACAGATACGCAGTATTTT
TRBJ2-5	TRBD2	.	19	TRBV5-1	CASSRGLVVGQVSYTEQYF	TGCGCCAGCAGCCGGGGACTAGTGGTAGGTCAGGTGTCCTACACTGAGCAGTACTTC
TRBJ1-1	.	.	12	TRBV7-9	CASSLPEGGAFF	TGTGCCAGCAGCTTGCCGGAGGGGGGAGCTTTCTTT
TRBJ2-4	.	.	15	TRBV18	CASSPYGLAKNIQYF	TGTGCCAGCTCCCCTTATGGTTTAGCCAAAAACATTCAGTACTTC
TRBJ1-4	.	.	14	TRBV27	CASSLPGAGEKLFF	TGTGCCAGCAGTTTACCGGGGGCAGGTGAAAAACTGTTTTTT
TRBJ1-2	TRBD1	many	14	TRBV5-5	CASSRTGNNYGYTF	TGTGCCAGCAGCCGGACAGGGAATAACTATGGCTACACCTTC
TRBJ2-5	TRBD2	.	15	TRBV7-7	CASSSGRGSRETQYF	TGTGCTAGCAGCTCGGGGCGGGGGAGCAGAGAGACCCAGTACTTC
TRBJ2-1	TRBD2	.	15	TRBV20-1	CSARALAGEVNEQFF	TGCAGTGCTCGCGCCCTGGCGGGAGAGGTTAATGAGCAGTTCTTC
TRBJ1-5	TRBD1	few	18	TRBV3-1	CASSPLTGGEGGGQPQHF	TGTGCCAGCAGCCCTTTAACGGGCGGGGAAGGGGGCGGTCAGCCCCAGCATTTT
TRBJ1-1	TRBD1	.	16	TRBV7-9	CASSSGQDLMNTEAFF	TGTGCCAGCAGCTCCGGACAGGACCTCATGAACACTGAAGCTTTCTTT
TRBJ2-7	TRBD2	few	15	TRBV4-2	CASSQDPGGPNEQYF	TGTGCCAGCAGCCAAGATCCGGGAGGGCCCAACGAGCAGTACTTC
TRBJ2-7	.	many	15	TRBV5-6	CASSFTGTASYEQYF	TGTGCCAGCAGCTTTACCGGGACTGCCTCCTACGAGCAGTACTTC
TRBJ1-1	.	many	13	TRBV5-1	CASSFSGTTEAFF	TGCGCCAGCAGCTTCTCCGGGACCACTGAAGCTTTCTTT
TRBJ1-5	.	few	13	TRBV30	CAWSQDSNQPQHF	TGTGCCTGGAGCCAGGACAGCAATCAGCCCCAGCATTTT
TRBJ2-5	.	many	14	TRBV7-3	CASSPSGGRETQYF	TGTGCCAGCAGTCCGTCGGGGGGCCGGGAGACCCAGTACTTC
TRBJ2-3	TRBD1	.	21	TRBV11-1	CASSLQRSRTGGTSSTDTQYF	TGTGCCAGCAGCTTACAAAGGAGCAGGACAGGGGGCACCTCTAGCACAGATACGCAGTATTTT
TRBJ2-4	TRBD2	many	13	TRBV6-1	CASMRGAKNIQYF	TGTGCCAGCATGCGGGGGGCAAAGAACATTCAGTACTTC
TRBJ1-5	.	.	16	TRBV4-1	CASSQEATGLNQPQHF	TGCGCCAGCAGCCAAGAAGCTACGGGCCTCAATCAGCCCCAGCATTTT
TRBJ2-1	TRBD2	.	14	TRBV30	CAWSGTWGGETQFF	TGTGCCTGGAGTGGTACTTGGGGGGGAGAGACCCAGTTCTTC
TRBJ2-1	TRBD2	many	16	TRBV6-1	CASSVLAGGTINEQFF	TGTGCCAGCAGTGTTTTAGCGGGGGGAACTATCAATGAGCAGTTCTTC
TRBJ1-4	.	few	11	TRBV4-1	CASSQGAGLFF	TGCGCCAGCAGCCAAGGGGCTGGACTGTTTTTT
TRBJ2-7	TRBD1	many	15	TRBV27	CASSLLGTGSHEQYF	TGTGCCAGCAGTTTATTAGGGACAGGGTCCCACGAGCAGTACTTC
TRBJ1-1	.	many	15	TRBV11-3	CASSADGRKNTEAFF	TGTGCCAGCAGTGCCGACGGACGCAAGAACACTGAAGCTTTCTTT
TRBJ2-3	.	many	15	TRBV7-2	CASSLAHGYTDTQYF	TGTGCCAGCAGCTTAGCGCACGGGTATACAGATACGCAGTATTTT
TRBJ2-6	TRBD1	many	18	TRBV2	CASSEMGQGLSGANVLTF	TGTGCCAGCAGTGAGATGGGACAGGGCCTTTCTGGGGCCAACGTCCTGACTTTC
TRBJ1-1	.	few	14	TRBV20-1	CSARTGVRNTEAFF	TGCAGTGCTAGAACAGGAGTTAGGAATACTGAAGCTTTCTTT
TRBJ2-1	TRBD1	.	17	TRBV18	CASSPLGSGGVSGEQFF	TGTGCCAGCTCACCACTGGGGTCAGGGGGCGTCTCGGGTGAGCAGTTCTTC
TRBJ1-1	.	.	16	TRBV5-6	CASSLELGVMNTEAFF	TGTGCCAGCAGCTTGGAGCTTGGCGTCATGAACACTGAAGCTTTCTTT
TRBJ2-7	.	many	13	TRBV28	CASSLAGRDEQYF	TGTGCCAGCAGTTTAGCCGGCAGGGACGAGCAGTACTTC
TRBJ1-5	.	few	15	TRBV11-3	CASSSRSRGNQPQHF	TGTGCCAGCAGCTCAAGGTCAAGGGGCAATCAGCCCCAGCATTTT
TRBJ2-1	TRBD1	.	16	TRBV5-1	CASSPLAGTGDYEQFF	TGTGCCAGCAGCCCTTTAGCCGGGACAGGGGACTACGAGCAGTTCTTC
TRBJ2-7	.	.	15	TRBV5-1	CASSLDFRDLYEQYF	TGCGCCAGCAGCTTGGATTTTCGGGACCTCTACGAGCAGTACTTC
TRBJ2-7	TRBD1	.	15	TRBV11-1	CASSIRDRGSYEQYF	TGTGCCAGCAGCATCCGGGACAGGGGCTCCTACGAGCAGTACTTC
TRBJ2-3	TRBD2	many	15	TRBV20-1	CSATLVAGNTDTQYF	TGCAGTGCTACCCTCGTAGCGGGGAACACAGATACGCAGTATTTT
TRBJ2-5	TRBD1	many	15	TRBV5-1	CASSRDRAGQETQYF	TGCGCCAGCAGCAGGGACAGGGCAGGACAAGAGACCCAGTACTTC
TRBJ1-2	.	many	13	TRBV30	CAWSVRQGQGYTF	TGTGCCTGGAGTGTACGGCAGGGGCAGGGCTACACCTTC
TRBJ2-5	TRBD1	many	14	TRBV10-3	CAISESTGGETQYF	TGTGCCATCAGTGAGTCGACAGGGGGAGAGACCCAGTACTTC
TRBJ2-1	.	.	13	TRBV19	CASRGAAYNEQFF	TGTGCCAGTAGGGGGGCGGCCTACAATGAGCAGTTCTTC
TRBJ1-2	.	.	15	TRBV2	CASSGLFTGSDGYTF	TGTGCCAGCAGTGGGTTGTTTACAGGGAGCGATGGCTACACCTTC
TRBJ2-5	TRBD1	.	16	TRBV19	CASSPGRGLSQETQYF	TGTGCCAGTAGCCCGGGTAGGGGGCTCTCCCAAGAGACCCAGTACTTC
TRBJ2-7	.	.	15	TRBV5-4	CASSLGIQVDYEQYF	TGTGCCAGCAGCTTGGGCATACAGGTGGACTACGAGCAGTACTTC
TRBJ1-2	.	many	16	TRBV4-3	CASSQQTTGSNYGYTF	TGCGCCAGCAGCCAACAAACGACAGGTTCTAACTATGGCTACACCTTC
TRBJ2-5	TRBD1	many	12	TRBV20-1	CSATRGTETQYF	TGCAGTGCCACCAGGGGGACGGAGACCCAGTACTTC
TRBJ1-1	.	.	12	TRBV20-1	CSASHDATAAFF	TGCAGTGCTAGCCATGACGCTACTGCAGCTTTCTTT
TRBJ2-3	TRBD2	.	16	TRBV20-1	CSAPRGGLSGTDTQYF	TGCAGTGCGCCGCGCGGGGGGTTAAGCGGCACAGATACGCAGTATTTT
TRBJ1-5	.	.	14	TRBV6-5	CASRTVYSNQPQHF	TGTGCCAGTCGGACAGTTTATAGCAATCAGCCCCAGCATTTT
TRBJ1-6	TRBD1	many	13	TRBV30	CAWRGQGVSPLHF	TGTGCCTGGAGGGGACAGGGGGTTTCACCCCTCCACTTT
TRBJ2-1	TRBD1	many	15	TRBV20-1	CSAREGRGRYNEQFF	TGCAGTGCTAGAGAAGGCAGGGGGCGCTACAATGAGCAGTTCTTC
TRBJ2-3	.	.	13	TRBV12-3/TRBV12-4	CASVMGGTDVEYF	TGTGCCAGCGTCATGGGGGGCACAGATGTGGAGTATTTT
TRBJ1-2	TRBD1	few	13	TRBV28	CASSFPAAGTGTF	TGTGCCAGCAGTTTCCCCGCAGCAGGGACAGGCACCTTC
TRBJ2-1	TRBD2	.	17	TRBV27	CASRAPGLAGGKNEQFF	TGTGCCAGCAGGGCCCCGGGACTAGCGGGGGGGAAGAATGAGCAGTTCTTC
TRBJ1-1	TRBD1	.	13	TRBV20-1	CRGTGGMNTEAFF	TGCAGAGGGACAGGGGGAATGAACACTGAAGCTTTCTTT